These T cell receptor beta chains were read from a single sample in a study of T cells in narcolepsy. TCRdb's table, derived via immunoSEQ multiplex PCR, lists solely in-frame clones and lacks some. Of some 35,000 clones detected, about four fifths appear once; the ten largest clones hold roughly 2%. Sequenced material: memory (CD45RA-) CD4+ T cells from blood. The receptors come from a human donor in good health. Each CDR3 is given without its conserved first and last residue.

J gene: TRBJ2-7
V gene: TRBV5-1
CDR3 protein: ASKESYEQY

J gene: TRBJ2-5
V gene: TRBV19
CDR3 protein: ASSIQGAGTQY

J gene: TRBJ2-6
V gene: TRBV29-1
CDR3 protein: SDVRAEVLT

J gene: TRBJ1-5
V gene: TRBV6-5
CDR3 protein: ASSGGTNQPQH

J gene: TRBJ1-2
V gene: TRBV19
CDR3 protein: ASSTPGAVNYGYT

J gene: TRBJ2-7
V gene: TRBV18
CDR3 protein: ASSVSGGVEQY

J gene: TRBJ1-1
V gene: TRBV30
CDR3 protein: AWNRGVNTEAF

J gene: TRBJ1-6
V gene: TRBV6-5
CDR3 protein: ATSQDFENSPLH

J gene: TRBJ2-1
V gene: TRBV6-5
CDR3 protein: ASGPIRDARF

J gene: TRBJ1-2
V gene: TRBV19
CDR3 protein: ASSIVGQVGGYT

J gene: TRBJ2-6
V gene: TRBV30
CDR3 protein: AWSPLDRGPRGANVLT

J gene: TRBJ1-2
V gene: TRBV4-1
CDR3 protein: ASSQDSKAANFFGGYT

J gene: TRBJ2-3
V gene: TRBV18
CDR3 protein: ASSQTHNTDTQY

J gene: TRBJ1-1
V gene: TRBV28
CDR3 protein: ASSWGVSMNTEAF

J gene: TRBJ2-1
V gene: TRBV9
CDR3 protein: ASSLRDSSYNEQF

J gene: TRBJ1-1
V gene: TRBV6-4
CDR3 protein: ASSGQAGTEAF

J gene: TRBJ1-2
V gene: TRBV5-4
CDR3 protein: ASRRQGAYGYT